This is a list of T cell receptor beta chains from one sample in a study of sequential checkpoint blockade in melanoma. Using immunoSEQ multiplex PCR, the repertoire was profiled, and TCRdb retains in-frame clones only, with some absent. The table has about 6,000 clones, under 25% seen once; the top ten hold about 10%. The sequences come from tumor tissue (inferred from file names), collected from a patient given nivolumab and ipilimumab in sequence. The source is a human donor with melanoma. CDR3s include the opening cysteine and the closing phenylalanine or tryptophan. A D gene is named only where the DNA matches it firmly. Clone size is given for some rows only: seen once, a few or many times, or a class if the clone is expanded.

TRBJ2-7 TRBD1 TRBV10-2 - TGCGCCAGCAGTGAGAAAGGGGACAGGGAGGACGAGCAGTACTTC CASSEKGDREDEQYF
TRBJ2-3 - TRBV6-1 few TGTGCCAGCAGTGAAGTGGAGGGTCCGTCTTATACGCAGTATTTT CASSEVEGPSYTQYF
TRBJ2-3 TRBD1 TRBV11-3 - TGTGCCAGCAGCTCCATAATCCGGACAGGGCCAGATACGCAGTATTTT CASSSIIRTGPDTQYF
TRBJ2-1 - TRBV18 few TGTGCCAGCTCACCAACACGGACTTACAATGAGCAGTTCTTC CASSPTRTYNEQFF
TRBJ1-4 - TRBV11-3 medium-sized TGTGCCAGCAGCTCGCTTCGACAGTTAAATGTTGAAAAACTGTTTTTT CASSSLRQLNVEKLFF
TRBJ2-1 TRBD2 TRBV6-8 medium-sized TGTGCCAGCAGTCCTCAGGCGGGAGGGCTCGGTGAGCAGTTCTTC CASSPQAGGLGEQFF
TRBJ1-4 TRBD1 TRBV5-1 - TGCGCCAGCAGCTTGGTGGGGACAGGCGGAGAAAAACTGTTTTTT CASSLVGTGGEKLFF
TRBJ2-2 - TRBV10-2 - TGCGCCAGCAGTGAGTCCCCCGCCTGGGAGCTGTTTTTT CASSESPAWELFF
TRBJ2-5 TRBD2 TRBV9 medium-sized TGTGCCAGCGCATTCGGGGGGACGAGTCAAGAGACCCAGTACTTC CASAFGGTSQETQYF
TRBJ1-2 - TRBV10-2 - TGCGCCAGCAGTGCGACAGCCGAAGGAGGCTACACCTTC CASSATAEGGYTF
TRBJ1-1 - TRBV19 medium-sized TGTGCCAGTAGTATGACGGAGAACACTGAAGCTTTCTTT CASSMTENTEAFF
TRBJ1-1 - TRBV10-3 few TGTGCCATCAGTGAGTCTTTCAGGACGAACACTGAAGCTTTCTTT CAISESFRTNTEAFF
TRBJ1-5 - TRBV6-8 many TGTGCCAGCAGTGACAGGACAGTTAGGGATAGCAATCAGCCCCAGCATTTT CASSDRTVRDSNQPQHF
TRBJ2-7 TRBD1 TRBV6-8 - TGTGCCAGCAAGGGGGCGAACTACGAGCAGTACTTC CASKGANYEQYF
TRBJ1-2 - TRBV18 - TGTGCCAGCTCCCTGACGCCGGGGGCGAATGGCTACACCTTC CASSLTPGANGYTF
TRBJ2-1 - TRBV7-7 many TGTGCCAGCAGCTTGCGCCGGGACCCGCGGGATGAGCAGTTCTTC CASSLRRDPRDEQFF
TRBJ2-7 - TRBV6-8 - TGTGCCAGCAGTATGGCAGGCGCCTCCTACGAGCAGTACTTC CASSMAGASYEQYF
TRBJ2-1 - TRBV6-7 many TGTGCCACCAGTGCGCGGAATGAGCAGTTCTTC CATSARNEQFF
TRBJ1-1 - TRBV2 few TGTGCCAGCAGTACAGAGAACACTGAAGCTTTCTTT CASSTENTEAFF
TRBJ2-3 - TRBV28 - TGTGCCACCTCCCGAGGGGACTTAAGCACAGATACGCAGTATTTT CATSRGDLSTDTQYF
TRBJ2-7 TRBD1 TRBV6-8 few TGTGCCAGCAGTTACCTGACAGGGGGGGTATCCGAGCAGTACTTC CASSYLTGGVSEQYF
TRBJ2-7 TRBD1 TRBV11-3 - TGTGCCAGCAGCTTGGGACAGGGAACCTACGAGCAGTACTTC CASSLGQGTYEQYF
TRBJ2-5 - TRBV11-3 medium-sized TGTGCCAGCAGCTTAGAAGGCAGGGTCCAAGAGACCCAGTACTTC CASSLEGRVQETQYF
TRBJ2-5 - TRBV11-3 - TGTGCCAGCGGAACCGAACAGGGTTTGTATGAGACCCAGTACTTC CASGTEQGLYETQYF
TRBJ1-6 TRBD1 TRBV6-8 few TGTGCCAGCAGTCGGGACAGTTATTATAATTCACCCCTCCACTTT CASSRDSYYNSPLHF
TRBJ2-7 TRBD1 TRBV11-3 many TGTGCCAGCAGCCCCGGGACAGGGATTATATCCTACGAGCAGTACTTC CASSPGTGIISYEQYF
TRBJ2-2 TRBD2 TRBV14 - TGTGCCAGCAGTCGGGGACTAGCCGGGGAGCTGTTTTTT CASSRGLAGELFF
TRBJ1-1 TRBD1 TRBV7-4 many TGTGCCAGCAGCATGACAGGGGACGCTGAAGCTTTCTTT CASSMTGDAEAFF
TRBJ1-1 TRBD1 TRBV6-8 - TGTGCCAGCAGTTACAACCGACAGGGCACGCAGAGGACTGAAGCTTTCTTT CASSYNRQGTQRTEAFF
TRBJ2-7 - TRBV18 - TGTGCCAGCTCACCGTTTTCTTCCAACGAGCAGTACTTC CASSPFSSNEQYF
TRBJ2-3 - TRBV19 - TGTGCCAGTAGTATAGCTGGGGGCAAGACAGATACGCAGTATTTT CASSIAGGKTDTQYF
TRBJ1-3 - TRBV6-8 many TGTGCCACGACCTCCCCGGGGGGGAAGGTTGGAAACACCATATATTTT CATTSPGGKVGNTIYF
TRBJ2-3 - TRBV29-1 - TGCAGCGTTGTCCGGCTAGCCTCCACAGATACGCAGTATTTT CSVVRLASTDTQYF
TRBJ2-3 TRBD2 TRBV9 few TGTGCCAGCAGCGTAGAATCGGGGATAGCGGGGGGTAGCACAGATACGCAGTATTTT CASSVESGIAGGSTDTQYF
TRBJ2-7 TRBD2 TRBV18 - TGTGCCAGCTCACCGTTGGGACTAGCGGGAGCCCCACTCCTATCCTACGAGCAGTACTTC CASSPLGLAGAPLLSYEQYF
TRBJ2-1 - TRBV9 - TGTGCCAGCAGCGTAGTACTTGGGGGGCCCCACAATGAGCAGTTCTTC CASSVVLGGPHNEQFF
TRBJ1-2 - TRBV18 medium-sized TGTGCCAGCTCACCACCGGGGGGTGGCTACACCTTC CASSPPGGGYTF
TRBJ2-3 TRBD1 TRBV6-8 - TGTGCCAGCAGAACCGTCCAAGGACAGGGAACAGATACGCAGTATTTT CASRTVQGQGTDTQYF
TRBJ1-5 - TRBV28 - TGTGCCAGCAGGGGGGACAAGATGAGCAATCAGCCCCAGCATTTT CASRGDKMSNQPQHF
TRBJ2-2 TRBD2 TRBV18 - TGTGCCAGCTCACCACTAGCGGGGGGATACACCGGGGAGCTGTTTTTT CASSPLAGGYTGELFF
TRBJ1-3 - TRBV18 few TGTGCCAGCTCACCCATACAGGGAAACACCATATATTTT CASSPIQGNTIYF
TRBJ2-7 TRBD1 TRBV11-1 few TGTGCCAGCAGCGTCCTAGGCGGACAGGGGCCCTACGAGCAGTACTTC CASSVLGGQGPYEQYF
TRBJ2-5 - TRBV7-6 few TGTGCCAGCAGCCCGGCGGCGCCCGGAGAGACCCAGTACTTC CASSPAAPGETQYF
TRBJ2-1 - TRBV10-2 - TGCGCCAGCAGTGAGTCAATAAGGCCAAACTCCTACAATGAGCAGTTCTTC CASSESIRPNSYNEQFF
TRBJ2-3 TRBD2 TRBV12-5 - TGTGCCAGCACCCTGGGAGTGGGACTAGATACAGATACGCAGTATTTT CASTLGVGLDTDTQYF
TRBJ2-5 - TRBV5-1 few TGCGCCAGCAGCGGTCAGGGGATCTTTAAAGAGACCCAGTACTTC CASSGQGIFKETQYF
TRBJ1-1 - TRBV28 - TGTGCCAGCAGCCGCCGGCGGGGGCTCTCTGAAGCTTTCTTT CASSRRRGLSEAFF
TRBJ1-1 TRBD1 TRBV29-1 - TGCAGCGTTGAAGGGAGGGGGACAGGGACCACTGAAGCTTTCTTT CSVEGRGTGTTEAFF
TRBJ2-1 - TRBV28 - TGTGCCAGCAGTTTGGGTGGGGGGAGTTCCTACAATGAGCAGTTCTTC CASSLGGGSSYNEQFF
TRBJ2-1 TRBD2 TRBV14 few TGTGCCAGCAGCCAAGATTGGGGAGGGTACTGGAATGAGCAGTTCTTC CASSQDWGGYWNEQFF
TRBJ2-6 - TRBV10-3 - TGTGCCAGCTCATCTGGGGCCAACGTCCTGACTTTC CASSSGANVLTF